What follows are 30 T cell receptor beta chains derived from one specimen sequenced in a study of beta chain features in type 1 diabetes. Expressed TCRB transcripts were sequenced, since all the RNA that had been isolated was reverse transcribed. Sequenced by immunoSEQ multiplex PCR; TCRdb stores in-frame clones only, minus some. The sample carries about 930,000 clones, 15% to 20% recorded once. Material for sequencing was naive CD4+ T cells from blood. The origin of the receptors is a woman younger than 30 in good health.

This clone was seen more than once but under ten times. This chain connects TRBV29-1 to TRBJ1-5, with D possibly matching TRBD1 (6 bases). Germline assignment: CDR1 SQVTM and CDR2 ANQGSEA. Trimming took off 4 bases at V and 5 bases at J, with 9 bases between the two ends. This CDR3 has 12 residues. CDR3: CSVGDMDQPQHF. In nucleotides, the CDR3 is TGCAGCGTTGGGGACATGGATCAGCCCCAGCATTTT.

This clone was picked up a small number of times. This sequence joins TRBV6-6 and TRBJ2-3, with D perhaps being TRBD1 or TRBD2 (5 bases each). Germline CDR1 reads MNHNY; CDR2 reads SVGAGI (reference sequence). The CDR3 has 16 amino acids. Trimming removed 2 bases at V and 1 base at J, with 13 bases between. The CDR3 sequence: CASSYIIVGGTDTQYF. DNA for the CDR3: TGTGCCAGCAGTTACATTATCGTGGGGGGCACAGATACGCAGTATTTT.

This clone was picked up a small number of times. The chain recombines TRBV5-1 with TRBJ2-7, with 11 bases identical to TRBD2. Germline V gene sequence: CDR1 SGHRS, CDR2 YFSETQ. This CDR3 is built from 15 residues. V trimming: 1 base; J trimming: 3 bases; junction bases outside the gene matches: 3. The CDR3 DNA reads TGCGCCAGCAGCTTGTTGACTAGCGGGATCTACGAGCAGTACTTC. It codes for CASSLLTSGIYEQYF. Based on the CDR3 plus reference TRBV5-1 and TRBJ2-7, the full variable domain is KAGVTQTPRYLIKTRGQQVTLSCSPISGHRSVSWYQQTPGQGLQFLFEYFSETQRNKGNFPGRFSGRQFSNSRSEMNVSTLELGDSALYLCASSLLTSGIYEQYFGPGTRLTVT.

This clone was detected a few times. Other DNA variants within this sample encode the same CDR3. This chain links TRBV2 with TRBJ2-2; 7 nucleotides agree with TRBD2. Trimming cost V 3 bases and J 6 bases; bases outside gene matches: 1. Germline CDR1 SNHLY, CDR2 FYNNEI. CDR3 length: 13 amino acids. The CDR3, as DNA: TGTGCCAGCAGTGATGGGGGGGCCGGGGAGCTGTTTTTT. It translates to CASSDGGAGELFF.

This clone was observed a handful of times. V gene TRBV4-2 combines with J gene TRBJ2-2; 8 bases fit TRBD2. The V segment lost 0 bases and the J segment 6 bases; nucleotides outside the gene matches: 9. CDR1 is LGHNA, CDR2 YNFKEQ, per germline. This CDR3 is built from 17 residues. The CDR3 DNA is TGTGCCAGCAGCCAAGAAACGACTAGCGTGGGCGCCGGGGAGCTGTTTTTT. Translated, it gives CASSQETTSVGAGELFF.

This clone has a handful of counts. Additional DNA sequences in this sample encode the identical CDR3. The rearrangement joins TRBV5-1 to TRBJ2-1; TRBD2 aligns across 8 bases. CDR1 SGHRS and CDR2 YFSETQ come from the germline V gene. The CDR3 is 15 amino acids. The J segment lost 0 bases and the V segment lost 5 bases, leaving 4 bases of the junction unmatched. The CDR3 DNA is TGCGCCAGCAGTTTTAGCGGGACCTCCTACAATGAGCAGTTCTTC. This translates into CASSFSGTSYNEQFF.

The rearrangement links TRBV19 to TRBJ2-3; possibly TRBD1 or TRBD2 for D (5 bases each). The CDR3 is 15 amino acids. CDR1 LNHDA and CDR2 SQIVND come from the germline V gene (reference sequence). V dropped 6 bases and J dropped 1 base, with 14 bases sitting between them. CDR3 amino acids: CASRNRGGGTDTQYF. The CDR3 DNA sequence: TGTGCCAGTAGGAATCGGGGCGGTGGCACAGATACGCAGTATTTT.

This clone was counted a few times. Other DNA sequences from this sample encode an identical CDR3 as well. The rearrangement links TRBV7-9 to TRBJ2-2, with D hard to call. Trimming left V 1 base short and J 6 bases short, with 3 bases between. This CDR3 contains 12 residues. In germline, CDR1 is SEHNR, CDR2 FQNEAQ (reference sequence). The CDR3 DNA sequence: TGTGCCAGCAGCTTAGGATCCGGGGAGCTGTTTTTT. Protein: CASSLGSGELFF.

This clone was recorded a few times. This chain links TRBV4-3 with TRBJ2-4; a possible D gene is TRBD1 (5 bases). This CDR3 comprises 14 residues. V dropped 1 base and J dropped 14 bases, with 18 bases sitting between them. CDR1 LGHNA and CDR2 YSLEER come from the germline V gene. This CDR3 reads CASSQVDREGQKYF. The CDR3 DNA follows: TGCGCCAGCAGCCAAGTTGACAGAGAAGGTCAAAAGTACTTC.

The chain combines TRBV4-1 with TRBJ1-1; D is perhaps TRBD1 (5 bases). Germline CDR1 reads MGHRA; CDR2 reads YSYEKL. V lost 1 base to trimming and J lost 1 base, with 16 bases between them. The CDR3 length is 17 residues. This chain's CDR3 is CASSQAGGRGANTEAFF. DNA for the CDR3: TGCGCCAGCAGCCAAGCGGGGGGGAGAGGGGCGAACACTGAAGCTTTCTTT.

This clone has more than one count but fewer than ten. The V and J genes are TRBV6-6 and TRBJ2-3; a weak D match, TRBD1 (6 bases). Trimming took off 6 bases at V and 0 bases at J, with 13 bases between the two ends. CDR1 is MNHNY and CDR2 is SVGAGI in the germline V gene (reference sequence). The CDR3 loop spans 15 amino acids. Written as DNA, the CDR3 is TGTGCCAGCAGGCCCCCGGGACAAAGCACAGATACGCAGTATTTT. Amino acids: CASRPPGQSTDTQYF.

The J gene is TRBJ1-1, the V gene TRBV18, with D possibly TRBD1 on 5 matching bases. This CDR3 region has 14 residues. Trimming took 6 bases from V and 4 from J, leaving 15 bases between them. CDR1 KGHSH and CDR2 LQKENI come from the germline V gene. The CDR3 sequence: CASSTVSGGTEAFF. CDR3 DNA sequence: TGTGCCAGCTCCACTGTCTCGGGGGGCACTGAAGCTTTCTTT. Looking up the rest from reference TRBV18 and TRBJ1-1 gives the full variable domain: NAGVMQNPRHLVRRRGQEARLRCSPMKGHSHVYWYRQLPEEGLKFMVYLQKENIIDESGMPKERFSAEFPKEGPSILRIQQVVRGDSAAYFCASSTVSGGTEAFFGQGTRLTVV.

J is TRBJ2-3 and V is TRBV11-2, with 8 bases aligning to TRBD2. This CDR3 has 14 amino acids. Unmatched junction bases numbered 5, after V lost 5 bases and J lost 4 bases. Germline assignment: CDR1 SGHAT and CDR2 FQNNGV. CDR3 amino acids: CASSQGLGADTQYF. The CDR3 coding sequence is TGTGCCAGCAGCCAGGGACTAGGTGCAGATACGCAGTATTTT.

In its sample, this clone was seen a few times. Other DNA sequences from this sample encode an identical CDR3 as well. The chain couples TRBV5-1 to TRBJ2-7, with 7 nucleotides matching TRBD1. Looked up from germline, CDR1 is SGHRS and CDR2 is YFSETQ. V shed 4 bases, J shed 4 bases, and the junction held 5 bases outside the gene matches. The CDR3 extends over 13 amino acids. CDR3 in amino acids: CASSTGTEYEQYF. CDR3 DNA: TGCGCCAGCAGCACGGGGACAGAATACGAGCAGTACTTC.

V gene TRBV28 combines with J gene TRBJ1-5; 8 positions agree with TRBD1. The germline gives CDR1 MDHEN, CDR2 SYDVKM. Trimming cost V 5 bases and J 5 bases; bases outside gene matches: 8. The CDR3 sequence is 15 residues long. CDR3 amino acids: CASSAGTGRYQPQHF. DNA of the CDR3: TGTGCCAGCAGTGCCGGGACAGGTCGTTATCAGCCCCAGCATTTT.

This clone came up a few times. The V and J genes are TRBV5-1 and TRBJ2-6, with D perhaps matching TRBD2 (5 bases). The CDR3 runs 15 residues. In germline, CDR1 is SGHRS, CDR2 YFSETQ. Trimming took off 0 bases at V and 1 base at J, with 5 bases between the two ends. CDR3 in DNA: TGCGCCAGCAGCTTGGGACTATCTGGGGCCAACGTCCTGACTTTC. Protein product: CASSLGLSGANVLTF.

The V and J genes are TRBV20-1 and TRBJ1-2; no clear D. Germline V gives CDR1 DFQATT, CDR2 SNEGSKA (reference sequence). V lost 6 bases to trimming and J lost 5 bases, with 10 bases between them. The CDR3 totals 11 residues. CDR3 coding DNA: TGCAGTGCCACCAAAGAATATGGCTACACCTTC. Translating it yields CSATKEYGYTF.

V usage is TRBV18 and J usage is TRBJ2-2; unclear D gene. The CDR3 spans 16 residues. Per germline, CDR1 KGHSH and CDR2 LQKENI. V dropped 3 bases and J dropped 2 bases, with 13 bases sitting between them. CDR3 DNA: TGTGCCAGCTCACCTGGAAGCCGGGCCAACACCGGGGAGCTGTTTTTT. Protein product: CASSPGSRANTGELFF.

This chain connects TRBV6-5 to TRBJ2-7; D is unclear. Deletions cut 7 bases from V and 3 bases from J, with 10 bases between. The CDR3 covers 12 residues. Germline values: CDR1 MNHEY, CDR2 SVGAGI. CDR3 amino acids: CASTNRNYEQYF. As DNA, the CDR3 is TGTGCCAGCACGAATCGAAACTACGAGCAGTACTTC.

This rearrangement joins TRBV6-5 to TRBJ1-5; D gene ambiguous. There are 14 residues in the CDR3. V was clipped by 6 bases and J by 0 bases, with 9 bases between them. Germline CDR1 and CDR2: MNHEY and SVGAGI. The DNA of the CDR3 is TGTGCCAGCAGCGGCGGAAATAGCAATCAGCCCCAGCATTTT. This sequence encodes CASSGGNSNQPQHF.

This chain connects TRBV28 to TRBJ1-2; D remains ambiguous. V was shortened by 7 bases and J by 10 bases, with 16 bases between the two germline ends. The germline gives CDR1 MDHEN, CDR2 SYDVKM. The CDR3 sequence is 12 residues long. CDR3 DNA sequence: TGTGCCAGCAAGGTCGCTGGGAGGGACTACACCTTC. It codes for CASKVAGRDYTF.

This clone was observed a few times. The genes are TRBV25-1 and TRBJ1-2; maybe TRBD1 (5 bases). Trimming took 5 bases from V and 0 from J, leaving 10 bases between them. CDR1 is MGHDK, CDR2 SYGVNS, per germline. This CDR3 region has 14 residues. The CDR3 DNA follows: TGTGCCAGCAGTAGCCAGGGTACTAACTATGGCTACACCTTC. Protein: CASSSQGTNYGYTF.

The chain links TRBV5-4 to TRBJ2-5; 13 bases map to TRBD2. With 4 bases clipped from V and 6 bases from J, the junction kept 6 bases outside the gene matches. CDR3 length equals 15 residues. Germline CDR1 SGHNT, CDR2 YYREEE (reference sequence). The DNA for the CDR3 is TGTGCCAGCAGCCCGTCGACTAGCGGGAGGAAGACCCAGTACTTC. Translating it yields CASSPSTSGRKTQYF.

The V call is TRBV2, the J call TRBJ1-2, with a weak D call TRBD1 (6 bases). V lost 6 bases and J lost 8, with 16 bases in between. Germline V gene sequence: CDR1 SNHLY, CDR2 FYNNEI. The CDR3 totals 13 residues. The CDR3 DNA is TGTGCCAGCAGGGACGGGACACTTGGAGGCTACACCTTC. Protein: CASRDGTLGGYTF.

This rearrangement joins TRBV7-3 to TRBJ2-3; D not resolved. CDR3 length: 14 amino acids. Germline values: CDR1 SGHTA, CDR2 FQGTGA. V shed 1 base and J shed 9 bases, with 14 bases lying between them. The CDR3 region is CASSLSSSSQTQYF. Here the CDR3 DNA reads TGTGCCAGCAGCTTAAGTTCGTCTAGTCAAACGCAGTATTTT.

Only a few counts were recorded for this clone. This chain links TRBV7-9 with TRBJ1-2; 7 nucleotides match TRBD1. CDR1 and CDR2 (germline): SEHNR, FQNEAQ (reference sequence). The CDR3 length is 16 residues. V shed 4 bases, J shed 8 bases, and the junction held 16 bases outside the gene matches. The CDR3 DNA reads as TGTGCCAGCAGCTCGACCTTCAGACAGGGCCGGGAGGGCTACACCTTC. It codes for CASSSTFRQGREGYTF.

This clone was detected many times. The chain links TRBV19 to TRBJ2-1; the D is unclear. Germline lookup yields CDR1 LNHDA and CDR2 SQIVND (reference sequence). The CDR3 is 13 amino acids. V was shortened by 9 bases and J by 0 bases, with 9 bases between the two germline ends. The CDR3 DNA sequence: TGTGCCAGCCGAGAGAGCTCCTACAATGAGCAGTTCTTC. Translating gives CASRESSYNEQFF.

The V and J genes are TRBV18 and TRBJ1-2, with 9 bases aligning to TRBD1. Losses at the gene ends were 6 bases for V and 0 bases for J; bases not matched to a gene: 8. Germline CDR1 reads KGHSH; CDR2 reads LQKENI. This CDR3 contains 16 residues. This chain's CDR3 is CASSSGQGHANYGYTF. For the CDR3, the DNA is TGTGCCAGCTCCTCTGGACAGGGGCACGCTAACTATGGCTACACCTTC.

This clone has more than one count but fewer than ten. The V call is TRBV10-3, the J call TRBJ2-1; possibly TRBD2 for D (5 bases). Deletions cut 0 bases from V and 9 bases from J, with 9 bases between. CDR1 is ENHRY and CDR2 is SYGVKD in the germline V gene. The CDR3 loop spans 13 amino acids. The CDR3 DNA sequence: TGTGCCATCAGTGAGTCTAGCGTTAGTGAGCAGTTCTTC. Its translation is CAISESSVSEQFF.

This clone was found a few times. The rearrangement uses TRBV18 and TRBJ2-7, with 9 positions matching TRBD1. After removal of 3 bases from V and 6 bases from J, the junction contained 12 bases not matched to a gene. The CDR3 totals 16 residues. Looked up from germline, CDR1 is KGHSH and CDR2 is LQKENI. The CDR3 loop is CASSPRTGAISGEQYF. DNA for the CDR3: TGTGCCAGCTCACCCCGGACAGGGGCAATCTCGGGCGAGCAGTACTTC.